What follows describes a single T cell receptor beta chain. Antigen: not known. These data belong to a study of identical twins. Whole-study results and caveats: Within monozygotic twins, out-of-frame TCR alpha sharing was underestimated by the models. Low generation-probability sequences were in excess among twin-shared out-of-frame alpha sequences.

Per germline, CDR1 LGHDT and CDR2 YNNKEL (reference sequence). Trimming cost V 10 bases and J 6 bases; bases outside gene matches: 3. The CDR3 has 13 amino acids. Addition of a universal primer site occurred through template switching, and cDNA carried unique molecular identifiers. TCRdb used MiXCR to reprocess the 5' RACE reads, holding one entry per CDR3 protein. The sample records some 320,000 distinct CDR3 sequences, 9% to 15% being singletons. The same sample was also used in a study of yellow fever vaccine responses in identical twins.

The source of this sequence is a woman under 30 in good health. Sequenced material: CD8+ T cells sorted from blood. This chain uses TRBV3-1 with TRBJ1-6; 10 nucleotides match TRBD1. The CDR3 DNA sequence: TGTGCCACCGGACAGGGGGGTAATTCACCCCTCCACTTT. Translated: CATGQGGNSPLHF.